This TCR beta chain comes out of a study of tumor-infiltrating lymphocytes in primary liver carcinoma. Study-wide results and limits: All five tumor regions shared only about 7-25% of top clones.

TCR beta cDNA was prepared out of around 460 ng total RNA by means of a constant-region primer. The TCR beta library was amplified through three nested multiplex PCR rounds in a modified ARM-PCR procedure. In the first two PCR rounds, TRBV1-TRBV30 forward primers were paired with a C-beta reverse primer, and each round lasted roughly 10 cycles. TCRdb itself ran the multiplex PCR reads through MiXCR, one entry per CDR3 protein. The sample has about 22,000 distinct CDR3 sequences, roughly 85% seen once. For this clonotype: Its antigen is not known. At one end the junction does not follow the germline gene, possibly because of a read error.

This CDR3 is built from 16 residues. The germline gives CDR1 GTSNPN, CDR2 SVGIG (reference sequence). Unsorted bulk tissue, about 19-30 mg of it, served as the source for co-extraction of RNA and DNA. With chronic HBV infection, the patients were also treatment-naive. The chain combines TRBV30 with TRBJ2-1, with 14 bases aligning to TRBD2. The source is a young woman with primary liver carcinoma and hepatitis B virus infection. The sample comprised liver tumor tissue from sampling region 1. Specified subset: tumor region T1, superior pole. In DNA, the CDR3 is TGTGCCTGGAGCCGAGAGGGGACTAGCGGGAGAAATGATCAGTTCTTC. It translates to CAWSREGTSGRNDQFF.